This T cell receptor (beta chain) was found in a study of cytomegalovirus exposure and HLA in healthy donors. Findings and caveats of the study: After further analysis at a later stage, some 15,000 TCR beta sequences were associated with HLA alleles at 0.05 false discovery rate. For most TCR sequences rarity was the rule, although some public TCRs occurred in many donors. A later look showed TCR association rates differing by HLA locus, highest for DRB1 and lowest for HLA-C.

Note on this clone: Its cognate antigen is unknown.

Trimming cost V 1 base and J 1 base, with 10 bases left between them. The V gene's germline CDR1 is SGHVS and CDR2 FQNEAQ. The CDR3 totals 15 residues. 60 Vbeta and 13 Jbeta primers were used in PCR. Here immunoSEQ multiplex PCR was the method, and the copy in TCRdb shows in-frame clones only, minus some. Of about 130,000 clones in the sample, around 80% were seen once. The sequence was collected from a woman between 50 and 59 years old in good health and CMV-seronegative. The rearrangement links TRBV7-8 to TRBJ1-1; D uncertain. Sequenced sample: PBMCs. In nucleotides, the CDR3 is TGTGCCAGCAGCTTAGTGTCGGCAGGGAACACTGAAGCTTTCTTT. It specifies CASSLVSAGNTEAFF. Filled out from reference TRBV7-8 and TRBJ1-1, the complete variable domain reads GAGVSQSPRYKVAKRGQDVALRCDPISGHVSLFWYQQALGQGPEFLTYFQNEAQLDKSGLPSDRFFAERPEGSVSTLKIQRTQQEDSAVYLCASSLVSAGNTEAFFGQGTRLTVV.